The sequence of this TCR beta chain was determined in a study of blood T cell repertoires in COVID-19. Study details: The United States, Italy and Spain were the sources of the acute and convalescent COVID-19 samples. T cells, B-cell-depleted T cells, or PBMCs provided the cDNA or gDNA that served as material.

This clone was picked up one time. In the authors' workflow: Amplification of reference gene primers provided the estimated nucleated cell counts. Sequenced by immunoSEQ multiplex PCR; TCRdb stores in-frame clones only, minus some. V and J calls and clone size are those listed in that table; D and trimming were worked out from the DNA. The table lists approximately 470,000 clones, roughly 88% of them singletons. The germline CDR1 and CDR2 sequences are MNHNS and SASEGT. Between the trimmed V and J ends, which lost 4 bases and 1 base, there was a span of 14 bases. The CDR3 length is 16 residues. This sequence joins TRBV6-1 and TRBJ1-5, with a tentative D call TRBD1 (5 bases). The sequenced sample was peripheral blood. The source of this sequence is a human donor in a cohort sampled during active COVID-19. CDR3 loop: CASSVPVGQSNQPQHF. The CDR3 coding sequence is TGTGCCAGCAGTGTTCCCGTGGGGCAGAGCAATCAGCCCCAGCATTTT.